This T cell receptor (beta chain) was retrieved from a study of cytomegalovirus exposure and HLA in healthy donors. Use of 60 Vbeta and 13 Jbeta primers characterized the PCR. TCRdb's copy holds only in-frame clones and misses some; the assay was immunoSEQ multiplex PCR. Of about 190,000 clones listed, about 86% are singletons. Germline loops: CDR1 SGHRS, CDR2 YFSETQ. V lost 0 bases and J lost 3, with 9 bases in between. CDR3 size: 14 residues. Concerning this clone itself: Other DNA sequences in the same sample also yield this CDR3.

The gene calls are TRBV5-1 and TRBJ1-1; possibly TRBD1 for D (5 bases). This receptor was taken from a woman younger than 45 in good health and CMV-seronegative. Sequences were obtained from PBMCs. Written as DNA, the CDR3 is TGCGCCAGCAGCTTGGAGGGAGGGGACACTGAAGCTTTCTTT. Protein: CASSLEGGDTEAFF.